Below are 21 T cell receptor beta chains sequenced from a single sample in a study of cytotoxic CD8 clonotypes in ibrutinib-treated CLL. Only in-frame clones appear in the TCRdb table, and some are missing; sequencing was by immunoSEQ multiplex PCR. This sample has some 300,000 clones, with more than 65% found just once. Sequenced material: PBMCs, taken before ibrutinib treatment. Receptors originate from a human donor with chronic lymphocytic leukemia.

V is TRBV29-1 and J is TRBJ2-3; possibly TRBD1 for D (6 bases). The CDR3 consists of 15 residues. Trimming cost V 8 bases and J 4 bases, with 22 bases left between them. The germline CDR1 and CDR2 sequences are SQVTM and ANQGSEA. The CDR3 sequence is CSPTIMGAEADTQYF. The CDR3, as DNA: TGCAGCCCAACCATTATGGGGGCAGAGGCAGATACGCAGTATTTT.

The J gene is TRBJ2-7, the V gene TRBV5-5; a weak D match, TRBD1 (5 bases). CDR1 SGHKS and CDR2 YYEKEE come from the germline V gene (reference sequence). V was clipped by 3 bases and J by 4 bases, with 14 bases between them. CDR3 length equals 14 residues. CDR3 sequence reads: CASSSWGSKYEQYF. In nucleotides, the CDR3 is TGTGCCAGCAGCTCCTGGGGCTCTAAGTACGAGCAGTACTTC.

The CDR3 DNA sequence: TGCAGCGCCGGACCTCGGGGAGAGACCCAGTACTTC. Its protein product is CSAGPRGETQYF. The chain employs TRBV29-1 and TRBJ2-5; D perhaps matches TRBD2 (5 bases). Trimming shortened V by 7 bases and J by 4 bases, and 13 bases separated the two germline ends. There are 12 residues in the CDR3. Germline CDR1 SQVTM, CDR2 ANQGSEA.

The chain combines TRBV15 with TRBJ2-1; the D is unclear. The CDR3 sequence is 14 residues long. Germline V lookup: CDR1 LNHNV, CDR2 YYDKDF (reference sequence). V shed 0 bases and J shed 9 bases, with 12 bases lying between them. The CDR3 here is CATSRDLRFGEQFF. CDR3 DNA sequence: TGTGCCACCAGCAGAGATCTTCGTTTCGGTGAGCAGTTCTTC.

V and J are TRBV4-2 and TRBJ2-3; a weak D match, TRBD1 (8 bases). Germline loops: CDR1 LGHNA, CDR2 YNFKEQ. This CDR3 comprises 17 residues. The V end was cut by 3 bases, the J end by 6 bases, with 22 bases between. CDR3 nucleotide sequence: TGTGCCAGCAGCCAGCATTGGGGACAGGTGGGAGGGGATACGCAGTATTTT. This gives the protein CASSQHWGQVGGDTQYF.

The chain couples TRBV5-1 to TRBJ1-2, with D possibly being TRBD1 (6 bases). Trimming pared 0 bases from V and 7 bases from J, leaving 7 bases between. Per germline, CDR1 SGHRS and CDR2 YFSETQ. This CDR3 spans 12 amino acids. This CDR3 reads CASSLDRAGYTF. In DNA, the CDR3 is TGCGCCAGCAGCTTGGACAGGGCTGGCTACACCTTC.

The V gene is TRBV7-2, the J gene TRBJ2-7, with 12 bases identical to TRBD2. V trimming: 2 bases; J trimming: 4 bases; junction bases outside the gene matches: 6. The CDR3 runs to 16 residues. The germline gives CDR1 SGHTA, CDR2 FQGNSA. The CDR3, as DNA: TGTGCCAGCAGCTTAAGGACTAGCGGGACCTCGTACGAGCAGTACTTC. Protein product: CASSLRTSGTSYEQYF.

This rearrangement joins TRBV5-1 to TRBJ2-1, with D perhaps TRBD1 (5 bases). The CDR3 sequence is 15 residues long. V lost 3 bases and J lost 4, with 14 bases in between. Germline values: CDR1 SGHRS, CDR2 YFSETQ. The CDR3 DNA is TGCGCCAGCAGCTCGGACGACAGCGAGTACAATGAGCAGTTCTTC. As protein: CASSSDDSEYNEQFF.

This clone occurred a few times. The chain links TRBV7-2 to TRBJ1-1; D is ambiguous. The CDR3 is made up of 14 amino acids. CDR1 and CDR2 from the germline V gene are SGHTA and FQGNSA. V lost 4 bases and J 0 bases, leaving 9 bases between the germline ends. The CDR3 sequence is CASSSRNMNTEAFF. In nucleotides, the CDR3 is TGTGCCAGCAGCTCCAGGAATATGAACACTGAAGCTTTCTTT.

J is TRBJ2-7 and V is TRBV5-1, with 7 positions matching TRBD2. Germline V gene lookup returns CDR1 SGHRS and CDR2 YFSETQ. Unmatched junction bases numbered 4, after V lost 5 bases and J lost 2 bases. This CDR3 has 13 residues. CDR3 nucleotide sequence: TGCGCCAGCAGGGAAGGGACTACCTACGAGCAGTACTTC. Its protein is CASREGTTYEQYF. The whole variable domain, remainder taken from reference TRBV5-1 and TRBJ2-7, is KAGVTQTPRYLIKTRGQQVTLSCSPISGHRSVSWYQQTPGQGLQFLFEYFSETQRNKGNFPGRFSGRQFSNSRSEMNVSTLELGDSALYLCASREGTTYEQYFGPGTRLTVT.

The genes are TRBV9 and TRBJ2-7; D not resolved. The germline CDR1 and CDR2 sequences are SGDLS and YYNGEE. Trimming took off 4 bases at V and 2 bases at J, with 19 bases between the two ends. This CDR3 contains 16 residues. The CDR3 DNA reads as TGTGCCAGCAGCCCGAGACTCAAAAAGGGAACCTACGAGCAGTACTTC. It encodes CASSPRLKKGTYEQYF.

This chain links TRBV19 with TRBJ2-3; 8 bases are shared with TRBD1. The CDR3 has 15 residues. Germline CDR1 and CDR2: LNHDA and SQIVND (reference sequence). J lost 5 bases, V lost 1 base, and 5 bases had no gene match. Here the CDR3 reads CASSIGQGYGDTQYF. Written as DNA, the CDR3 is TGTGCCAGTAGTATAGGACAGGGGTACGGAGATACGCAGTATTTT.

In this sample, this clone turned up a few times. The chain has TRBV5-8 and TRBJ2-7; TRBD2 aligns across 9 bases. The CDR3 runs 14 residues. The J segment lost 6 bases and the V segment lost 7 bases, leaving 11 bases of the junction unmatched. Germline V gives CDR1 SGHTS, CDR2 YDEGEE. CDR3 sequence reads: CASAAGGQVPEQYF. The CDR3 bases are TGTGCCAGCGCGGCGGGAGGGCAAGTTCCCGAGCAGTACTTC.

This clone showed up just a few times. V is TRBV15 and J is TRBJ2-7, with 11 bases that match TRBD1. The trim removed 4 bases at V and 2 bases at J, leaving 4 bases unmatched. Germline loops: CDR1 LNHNV, CDR2 YYDKDF (reference sequence). This CDR3 has 15 residues. CDR3 residues: CATSNKGQGAYEQYF. CDR3 DNA: TGTGCCACCAGCAACAAGGGACAGGGGGCCTACGAGCAGTACTTC.

This clone was detected once. The chain couples TRBV6-5 to TRBJ1-2; TRBD1 is a possible D gene (6 bases). Germline V lookup: CDR1 MNHEY, CDR2 SVGAGI. V was clipped by 4 bases and J by 4 bases, with 16 bases between them. The CDR3 runs to 15 residues. The CDR3 protein is CASSSVQGVGYGYTF. DNA for the CDR3: TGTGCCAGCAGTTCCGTACAGGGTGTCGGCTATGGCTACACCTTC.

The chain employs TRBV4-1 and TRBJ2-7; D is possibly TRBD2 (5 bases). This CDR3 has 16 amino acids. The V end was cut by 2 bases, the J end by 6 bases, with 20 bases between. CDR1 MGHRA and CDR2 YSYEKL come from the germline V gene. The CDR3 sequence is CASSQNRVQPSGEQYF. The CDR3 DNA reads TGCGCCAGCAGCCAAAACCGCGTGCAGCCGAGCGGCGAGCAGTACTTC.

V is TRBV6-1 and J is TRBJ2-7; 9 bases map to TRBD1. The CDR3 sequence is 14 residues long. Germline assignment: CDR1 MNHNS and CDR2 SASEGT. Losses at the gene ends were 4 bases for V and 3 bases for J; bases not matched to a gene: 4. DNA for the CDR3: TGTGCCAGCAGTGCTCGGGACAGGGTCTACGAGCAGTACTTC. Its translation: CASSARDRVYEQYF.

The chain recombines TRBV7-3 with TRBJ2-5, with D hard to call. V dropped 0 bases and J dropped 5 bases, with 10 bases sitting between them. CDR1 is SGHTA and CDR2 is FQGTGA in the germline V gene. CDR3 length: 14 amino acids. The CDR3 loop reads CASSLTSSFETQYF. The CDR3 DNA is TGTGCCAGCAGCTTAACAAGCAGTTTCGAGACCCAGTACTTC. The full variable domain, in which reference TRBV7-3 and TRBJ2-5 provide the parts outside the CDR3, is GAGVSQTPSNKVTEKGKYVELRCDPISGHTALYWYRQSLGQGPEFLIYFQGTGAADDSGLPNDRFFAVRPEGSVSTLKIQRTERGDSAVYLCASSLTSSFETQYFGPGTRLLVL.

This rearrangement joins TRBV28 to TRBJ2-7; 11 nucleotides align to TRBD2. V dropped 4 bases and J dropped 6; count of bases not matched to a gene: 8. The CDR3 covers 15 residues. Per the germline V gene, CDR1 is MDHEN and CDR2 is SYDVKM. This chain's CDR3 is CASSSLTSGNPEQYF. The CDR3 region has the DNA TGTGCCAGCAGTTCGCTGACTAGCGGGAACCCCGAGCAGTACTTC. The full variable domain, with the rest looked up from reference TRBV28 and TRBJ2-7, is DVKVTQSSRYLVKRTGEKVFLECVQDMDHENMFWYRQDPGLGLRLIYFSYDVKMKEKGDIPEGYSVSREKKERFSLILESASTNQTSMYLCASSSLTSGNPEQYFGPGTRLTVT.

This clone was seen a handful of times. This sequence joins TRBV7-7 and TRBJ2-7; D remains unclear. The CDR3 has 13 residues. V lost 1 base and J lost 3, with 7 bases in between. The germline gives CDR1 SSHAT, CDR2 FNYEAQ (reference sequence). CDR3 DNA sequence: TGTGCCAGCAGCTTAGAAGTGGGCTACGAGCAGTACTTC. Encoded protein: CASSLEVGYEQYF. Filled out from reference TRBV7-7 and TRBJ2-7, the complete variable domain reads GAGVSQSPRYKVTKRGQDVTLRCDPISSHATLYWYQQALGQGPEFLTYFNYEAQPDKSGLPSDRFSAERPEGSISTLTIQRTEQRDSAMYRCASSLEVGYEQYFGPGTRLTVT.

The chain uses TRBV6-5 and TRBJ2-2; the D gene is possibly TRBD2 (5 bases). Germline V lookup: CDR1 MNHEY, CDR2 SVGAGI. This CDR3 region has 15 residues. V was trimmed by 6 bases and J by 9 bases, leaving 20 bases between them. CDR3 residues: CASRHKLVSGWELFF. In DNA form, the CDR3 reads TGTGCCAGCAGACACAAACTAGTCTCGGGATGGGAGCTGTTTTTT.